This TCR beta chain was identified during a study of OX40 agonist ivuxolimab in advanced cancers. Study-wide results and caveats: There was clonal expansion of CD4+ and CD8+ blood T cells by week 6 at 0.1 to 3.0 mg/kg.

This clone was counted once. The antigen remains unidentified. Sequencing was performed with immunoSEQ multiplex PCR; in TCRdb, only in-frame clones are kept and a portion is missing. The data show roughly 81,000 clones, roughly 94% seen once. V lost 2 bases and J lost 4, with 13 bases in between. Germline V gives CDR1 MNHEY, CDR2 SVGAGI. This CDR3 is built from 15 residues. This chain uses TRBV6-5 with TRBJ2-3; D ambiguous. The material sequenced was CD4+ or CD8+ T cells sorted from blood, taken in a trial of the OX40 agonist ivuxolimab. This TCR derives from an adult with an advanced solid tumor such as melanoma, head and neck, liver or kidney cancer. CDR3: CASSYGEALADTQYF. In nucleotides, the CDR3 is TGTGCCAGCAGTTACGGCGAAGCCCTTGCAGATACGCAGTATTTT.